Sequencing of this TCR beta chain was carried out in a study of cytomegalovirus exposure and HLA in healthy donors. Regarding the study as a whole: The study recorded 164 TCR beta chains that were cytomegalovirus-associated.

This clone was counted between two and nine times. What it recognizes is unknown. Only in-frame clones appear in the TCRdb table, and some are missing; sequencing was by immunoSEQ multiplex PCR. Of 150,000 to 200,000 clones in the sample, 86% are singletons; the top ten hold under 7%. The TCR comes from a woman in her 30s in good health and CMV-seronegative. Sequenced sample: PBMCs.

The CDR3 DNA is TGTGCCAGCAGTGAAGCGCTCGGGGAGATGGTTAACTATGGCTACACCTTC. Translated: CASSEALGEMVNYGYTF. This rearrangement joins TRBV2 to TRBJ1-2, with unresolved D. V lost 0 bases and J lost 1, with 15 bases in between. From germline, CDR1 is SNHLY and CDR2 FYNNEI. This CDR3 region has 17 residues.